The entry below describes one T cell receptor beta chain. Its antigen is unidentified. This entry comes from a study of blood T cells in healthy people across ages. Donors were healthy Caucasian individuals from Russia aged roughly 6 to 90. For every donor, a draw yielded 8.5 to 10 milliliters of peripheral blood. The study, taken as a whole, reports: Per million T cells, TCR beta diversity dropped about linearly as age rose. There were more naive CD4+ cells and higher diversity in long-lived donors than in aged donors.

Together with a sample-barcoded 5' primer, a J-beta primer mix was included in a second PCR lasting about 6 to 11 cycles. TCRdb itself ran the 5' RACE reads through MiXCR, one entry per CDR3 protein. The sample contains 800,000 to 950,000 distinct CDR3 sequences, about 48% of which appear only once. Germline CDR1 reads SGHRS; CDR2 reads YFSETQ. The CDR3 length is 14 residues. With 7 bases removed from V and 0 bases from J, the gap between germline ends came to 11 bases. V is TRBV5-1 and J is TRBJ1-5; possible D gene TRBD1, 5 bases. Sequenced material: blood. The receptor was isolated from a man under 40 in good health. CDR3 nucleotide sequence: TGCGCCAGCGGCCCGGGGGATAGCAATCAGCCCCAGCATTTT. It is translated as CASGPGDSNQPQHF.